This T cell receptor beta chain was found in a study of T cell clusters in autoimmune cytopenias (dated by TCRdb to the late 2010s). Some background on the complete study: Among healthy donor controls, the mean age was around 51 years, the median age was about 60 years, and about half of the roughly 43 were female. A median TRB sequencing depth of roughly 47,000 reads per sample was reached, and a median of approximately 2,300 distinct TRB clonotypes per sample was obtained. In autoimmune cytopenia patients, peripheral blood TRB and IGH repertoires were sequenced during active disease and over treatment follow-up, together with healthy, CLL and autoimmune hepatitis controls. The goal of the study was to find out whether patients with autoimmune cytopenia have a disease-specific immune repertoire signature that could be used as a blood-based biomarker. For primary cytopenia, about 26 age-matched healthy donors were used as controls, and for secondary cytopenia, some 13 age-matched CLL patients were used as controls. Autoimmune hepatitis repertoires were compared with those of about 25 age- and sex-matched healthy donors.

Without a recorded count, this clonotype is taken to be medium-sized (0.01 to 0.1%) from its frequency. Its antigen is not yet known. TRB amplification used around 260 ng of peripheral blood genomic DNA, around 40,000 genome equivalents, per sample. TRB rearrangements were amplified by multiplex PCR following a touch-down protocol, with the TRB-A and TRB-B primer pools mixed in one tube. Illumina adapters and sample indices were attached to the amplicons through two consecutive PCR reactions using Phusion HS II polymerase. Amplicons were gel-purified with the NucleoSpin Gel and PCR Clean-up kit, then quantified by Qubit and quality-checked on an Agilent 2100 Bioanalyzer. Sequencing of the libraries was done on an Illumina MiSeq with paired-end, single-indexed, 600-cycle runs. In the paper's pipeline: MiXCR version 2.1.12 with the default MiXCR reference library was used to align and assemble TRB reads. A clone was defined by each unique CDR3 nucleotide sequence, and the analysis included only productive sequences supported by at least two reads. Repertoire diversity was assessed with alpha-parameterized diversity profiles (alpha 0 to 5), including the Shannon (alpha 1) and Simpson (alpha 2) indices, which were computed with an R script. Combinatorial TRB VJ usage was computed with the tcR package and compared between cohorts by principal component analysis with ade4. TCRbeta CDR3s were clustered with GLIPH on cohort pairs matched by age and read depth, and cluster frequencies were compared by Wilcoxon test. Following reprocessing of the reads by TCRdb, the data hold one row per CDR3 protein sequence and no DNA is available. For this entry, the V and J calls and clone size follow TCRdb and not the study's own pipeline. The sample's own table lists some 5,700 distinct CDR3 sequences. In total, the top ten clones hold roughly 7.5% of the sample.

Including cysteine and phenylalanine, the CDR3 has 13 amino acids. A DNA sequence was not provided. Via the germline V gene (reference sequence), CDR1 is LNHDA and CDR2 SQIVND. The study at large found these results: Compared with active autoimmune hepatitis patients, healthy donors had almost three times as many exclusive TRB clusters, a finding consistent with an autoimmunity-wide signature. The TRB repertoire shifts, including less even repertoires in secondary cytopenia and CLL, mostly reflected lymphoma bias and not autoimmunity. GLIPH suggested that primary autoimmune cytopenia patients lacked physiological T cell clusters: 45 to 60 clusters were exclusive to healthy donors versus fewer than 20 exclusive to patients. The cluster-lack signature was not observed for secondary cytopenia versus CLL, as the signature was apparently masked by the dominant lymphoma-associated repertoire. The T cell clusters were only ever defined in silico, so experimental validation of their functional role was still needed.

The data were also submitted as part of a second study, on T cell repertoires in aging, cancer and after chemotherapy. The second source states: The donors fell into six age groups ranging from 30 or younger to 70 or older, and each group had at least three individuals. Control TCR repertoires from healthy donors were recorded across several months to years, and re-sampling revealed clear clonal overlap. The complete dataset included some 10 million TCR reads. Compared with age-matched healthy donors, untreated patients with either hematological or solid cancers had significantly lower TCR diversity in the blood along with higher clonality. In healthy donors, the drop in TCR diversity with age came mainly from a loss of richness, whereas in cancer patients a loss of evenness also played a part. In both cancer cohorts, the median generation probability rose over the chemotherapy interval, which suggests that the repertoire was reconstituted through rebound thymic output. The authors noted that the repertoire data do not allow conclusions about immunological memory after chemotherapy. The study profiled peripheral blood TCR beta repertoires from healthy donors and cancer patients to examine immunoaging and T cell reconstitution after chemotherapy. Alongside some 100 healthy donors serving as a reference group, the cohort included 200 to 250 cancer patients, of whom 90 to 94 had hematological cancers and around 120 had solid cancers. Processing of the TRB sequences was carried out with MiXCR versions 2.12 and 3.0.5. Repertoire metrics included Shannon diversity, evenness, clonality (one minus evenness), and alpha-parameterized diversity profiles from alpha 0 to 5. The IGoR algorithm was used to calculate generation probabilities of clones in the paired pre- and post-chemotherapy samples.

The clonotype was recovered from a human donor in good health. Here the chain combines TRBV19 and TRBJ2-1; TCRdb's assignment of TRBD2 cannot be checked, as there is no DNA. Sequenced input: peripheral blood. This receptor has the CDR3 CASSIPSINEQFF. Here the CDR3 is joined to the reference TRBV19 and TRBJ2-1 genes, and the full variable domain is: DGGITQSPKYLFRKEGQNVTLSCEQNLNHDAMYWYRQDPGQGLRLIYYSQIVNDFQKGDIAEGYSVSREKKESFPLTVTSAQKNPTAFYLCASSIPSINEQFFGPGTRLTVL.